This T cell receptor beta chain was captured in a study of OX40 agonist ivuxolimab in advanced cancers. The CDR3 has 13 amino acids. The V end lost 3 bases, the J end lost 3 bases, and 8 bases lay between the germline ends. Germline V CDR1 and CDR2: SGDLS, YYNGEE. The data were produced by immunoSEQ multiplex PCR, yet TCRdb's version contains in-frame clones alone and is incomplete. Seen here are fewer than 100,000 clones, about nine tenths observed once, and the top ten hold around 0.79%. The chain has TRBV9 and TRBJ2-3, with D perhaps matching TRBD2 (5 bases). The source is an adult with an advanced solid tumor such as melanoma, head and neck, liver or kidney cancer. Source: CD4+ or CD8+ T cells sorted from blood, taken in a trial of the OX40 agonist ivuxolimab. The CDR3 DNA reads TGTGCCAGCAGCGGCCCGGGGACAGATACGCAGTATTTT. It codes for CASSGPGTDTQYF. The entire variable domain, with the rest obtained from reference TRBV9 and TRBJ2-3, is as follows: DSGVTQTPKHLITATGQRVTLRCSPRSGDLSVYWYQQSLDQGLQFLIQYYNGEERAKGNILERFSAQQFPDLHSELNLSSLELGDSALYFCASSGPGTDTQYFGPGTRLTVL.